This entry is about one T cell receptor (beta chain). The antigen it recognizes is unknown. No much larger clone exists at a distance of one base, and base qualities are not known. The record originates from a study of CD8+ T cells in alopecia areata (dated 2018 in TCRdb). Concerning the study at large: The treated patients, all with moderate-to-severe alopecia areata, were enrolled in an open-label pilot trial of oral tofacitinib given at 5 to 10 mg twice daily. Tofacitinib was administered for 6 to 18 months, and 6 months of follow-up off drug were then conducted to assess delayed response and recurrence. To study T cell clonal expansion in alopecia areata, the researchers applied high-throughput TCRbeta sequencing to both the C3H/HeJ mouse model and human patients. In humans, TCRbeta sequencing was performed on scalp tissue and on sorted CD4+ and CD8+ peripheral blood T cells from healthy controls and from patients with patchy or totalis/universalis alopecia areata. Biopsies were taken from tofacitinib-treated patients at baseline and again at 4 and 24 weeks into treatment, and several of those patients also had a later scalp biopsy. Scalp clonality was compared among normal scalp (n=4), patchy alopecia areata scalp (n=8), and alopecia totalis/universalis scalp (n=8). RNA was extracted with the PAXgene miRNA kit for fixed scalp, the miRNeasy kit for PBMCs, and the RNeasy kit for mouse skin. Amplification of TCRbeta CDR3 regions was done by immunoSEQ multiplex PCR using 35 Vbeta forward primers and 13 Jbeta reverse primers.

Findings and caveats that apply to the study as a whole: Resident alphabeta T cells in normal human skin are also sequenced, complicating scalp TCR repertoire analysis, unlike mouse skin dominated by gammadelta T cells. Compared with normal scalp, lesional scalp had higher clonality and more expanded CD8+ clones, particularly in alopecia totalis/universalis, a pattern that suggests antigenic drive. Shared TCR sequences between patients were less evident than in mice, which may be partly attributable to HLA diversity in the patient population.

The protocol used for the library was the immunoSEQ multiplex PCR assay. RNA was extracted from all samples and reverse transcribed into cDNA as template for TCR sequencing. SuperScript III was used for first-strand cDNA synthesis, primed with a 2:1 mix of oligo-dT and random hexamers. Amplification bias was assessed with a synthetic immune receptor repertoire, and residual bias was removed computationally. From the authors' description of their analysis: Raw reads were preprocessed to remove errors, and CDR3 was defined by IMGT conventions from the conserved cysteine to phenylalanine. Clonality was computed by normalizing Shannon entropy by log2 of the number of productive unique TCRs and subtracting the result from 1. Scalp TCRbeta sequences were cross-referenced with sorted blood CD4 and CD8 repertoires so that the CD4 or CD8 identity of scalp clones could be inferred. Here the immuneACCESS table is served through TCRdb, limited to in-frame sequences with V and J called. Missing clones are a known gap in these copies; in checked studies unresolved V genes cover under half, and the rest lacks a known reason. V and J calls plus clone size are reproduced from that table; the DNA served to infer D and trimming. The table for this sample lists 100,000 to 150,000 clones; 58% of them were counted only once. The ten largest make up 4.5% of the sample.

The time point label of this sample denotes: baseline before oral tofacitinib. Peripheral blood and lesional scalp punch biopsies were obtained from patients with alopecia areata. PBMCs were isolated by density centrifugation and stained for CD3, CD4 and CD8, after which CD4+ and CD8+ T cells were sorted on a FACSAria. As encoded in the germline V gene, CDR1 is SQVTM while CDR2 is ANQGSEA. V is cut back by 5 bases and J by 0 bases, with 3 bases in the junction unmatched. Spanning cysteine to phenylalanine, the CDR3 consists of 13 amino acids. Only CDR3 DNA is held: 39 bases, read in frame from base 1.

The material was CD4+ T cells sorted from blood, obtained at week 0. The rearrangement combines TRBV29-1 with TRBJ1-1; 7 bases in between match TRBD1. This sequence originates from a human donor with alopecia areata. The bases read TGCAGCGTTACGGGACAGATGAACACTGAAGCTTTCTTT. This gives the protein CSVTGQMNTEAFF.